The 17 T cell receptor beta chains given below trace back to one sample, sequenced in a study of T-cell reconstitution after alpha-beta-depleted transplantation in children. Unique molecular identifiers featured in how the TCRbeta library was prepared. MiXCR, run by TCRdb on the PCR reads, gives a single entry per CDR3 protein. The data hold 250,000 or so distinct CDR3 sequences, with roughly a quarter observed a single time. The specimen comprised PBMCs, mostly from graft donor cells, sampled 360 days after TCRalphabeta/CD19-depleted stem cell transplant. The receptors come from a female patient aged 2 to 10 who had a stem cell transplant for congenital amegakaryocytic thrombocytopenia, so the T cells may come from the graft donor.

The CDR3 sequence is CATSGLSERNNEQFF. The CDR3 bases are TGTGCCACCAGTGGCCTGTCTGAGCGAAACAATGAGCAGTTCTTC. V and J are TRBV24-1 and TRBJ2-1; D remains ambiguous. The CDR3 runs to 15 residues. With 5 bases removed from V and 5 bases from J, the gap between germline ends came to 15 bases. Germline V gene lookup returns CDR1 KGHDR and CDR2 SFDVKD.

The V call is TRBV6-5, the J call TRBJ2-1, with TRBD1 as a possible D gene (6 bases). This CDR3 is 16 amino acids long. The V gene's germline CDR1 is MNHEY and CDR2 SVGAGI. Between the trimmed V and J ends, which lost 3 bases and 0 bases, there was a span of 12 bases. CDR3 residues: CASSYTGTYSYNEQFF. CDR3 DNA sequence: TGTGCCAGCAGTTATACCGGGACATACTCCTACAATGAGCAGTTCTTC.

The rearrangement links TRBV6-5 to TRBJ2-2; D tentatively reads TRBD1 or TRBD2 (5 bases each). CDR3 length equals 14 residues. Germline V gives CDR1 MNHEY, CDR2 SVGAGI. V was cut by 1 base and J by 4 bases, with 7 bases left in between. CDR3 sequence reads: CASSYYGATGELFF. The CDR3 DNA follows: TGTGCCAGCAGTTACTACGGGGCCACCGGGGAGCTGTTTTTT.

This clonotype has only a few counts. This chain links TRBV18 with TRBJ2-1, with TRBD1 matching over 7 bases. V shed 3 bases, J shed 8 bases, and the junction held 4 bases outside the gene matches. The germline CDR1 and CDR2 sequences are KGHSH and LQKENI. The CDR3 has 13 amino acids. CDR3 coding DNA: TGTGCCAGCTCACCCGGGACAGTGGATGAGCAGTTCTTC. It translates to CASSPGTVDEQFF.

This chain connects TRBV29-1 to TRBJ1-1, with a possible D match to TRBD1 (6 bases). V dropped 7 bases and J dropped 1 base, with 10 bases sitting between them. Per germline, CDR1 SQVTM and CDR2 ANQGSEA. The CDR3 spans 12 residues. DNA of the CDR3: TGCAGCGCACCGGGACAGAACACTGAAGCTTTCTTT. It encodes CSAPGQNTEAFF.

There are a few counts of this clonotype. The genes are TRBV20-1 and TRBJ1-5; D unclear. V was trimmed by 3 bases and J by 2 bases, leaving 20 bases between them. CDR3 length: 17 residues. The germline V gene encodes CDR1 DFQATT and CDR2 SNEGSKA (reference sequence). For the CDR3, the DNA is TGCAGTGCTAGCCACCACGCCGGTTATTTGGGCAATCAGCCCCAGCATTTT. Translation: CSASHHAGYLGNQPQHF.

The chain carries TRBV23-1 and TRBJ2-7, with no clear D. TRBV23-1 is an ORF for which the function is uncertain. The CDR3 consists of 15 residues. V lost 0 bases and J lost 2, with 11 bases in between. CDR3 sequence: CASSQSYHLTYEQYF. The DNA for the CDR3 is TGCGCCAGCAGTCAATCTTACCACCTTACCTACGAGCAGTACTTC.

This clonotype has at least ten counts. The DNA of the CDR3 is TGTGCCAGCAGCCAAGAGGACACCATATATTTT. It codes for CASSQEDTIYF. V and J are TRBV3-1 and TRBJ1-3, with D hard to call. CDR3 length: 11 residues. Trimming stripped 0 bases from V and 8 bases from J, with 2 bases between. CDR1 and CDR2 from the germline V gene are LGHDT and YNNKEL (reference sequence).

This clonotype has only a few counts. This chain links TRBV28 with TRBJ2-1, with D possibly being TRBD1 (6 bases). This CDR3 comprises 15 residues. Germline values: CDR1 MDHEN, CDR2 SYDVKM. Trimming shortened V by 4 bases and J by 10 bases, and 20 bases separated the two germline ends. The CDR3 sequence: CASSYETKDSGEQFF. CDR3 coding DNA: TGTGCCAGCAGTTACGAAACCAAGGACAGCGGCGAGCAGTTCTTC.

The chain combines TRBV9 with TRBJ2-1; 11 nucleotides match TRBD2. This CDR3 region has 16 residues. Germline CDR1 is SGDLS and CDR2 is YYNGEE. The trim removed 7 bases at V and 4 bases at J, leaving 10 bases unmatched. The CDR3 nucleotides read TGTGCCAGCGCGCTAGCGGGAGGTGTAGGGTACAATGAGCAGTTCTTC. It yields the protein CASALAGGVGYNEQFF.

This clonotype has a handful of counts. The chain joins TRBV28 to TRBJ1-2; unclear D gene. Trimming pared 11 bases from V and 5 bases from J, leaving 12 bases between. The CDR3 is 11 residues long. Per the germline V gene, CDR1 is MDHEN and CDR2 is SYDVKM. CDR3 bases: TGTGCCGAGGGCGGAAGATATGGCTACACCTTC. It yields the protein CAEGGRYGYTF.

This chain joins TRBV27 and TRBJ2-3; D gene unclear. The V gene's germline CDR1 is MNHEY and CDR2 SMNVEV (reference sequence). V lost 5 bases and J 0 bases, leaving 15 bases between the germline ends. This CDR3 contains 16 residues. CDR3 protein: CASSPTRTSSTDTQYF. CDR3 in DNA: TGTGCCAGCAGTCCGACCAGGACCTCTAGCACAGATACGCAGTATTTT.

Note on this clonotype: The junction differs from germline at one of its ends, possibly a read error. V gene TRBV3-1 combines with J gene TRBJ2-2, with D tentatively TRBD1 (5 bases). CDR3 size: 13 residues. Germline lookup yields CDR1 LGHDT and CDR2 YNNKEL (reference sequence). CDR3 sequence (DNA): TGTGCCACCAGCCAAGGGGTCACCGGGGAGCTGTTTTTT. This gives the protein CATSQGVTGELFF. The full variable domain, rest sourced from reference TRBV3-1 and TRBJ2-2, is DTAVSQTPKYLVTQMGNDKSIKCEQNLGHDTMYWYKQDSKKFLKIMFSYNNKELIINETVPNRFSPKSPDKAHLNLHINSLELGDSAVYFCATSQGVTGELFFGEGSRLTVL.

This clonotype was picked up many times. The chain combines TRBV20-1 with TRBJ2-7; D is undetermined. The CDR3 is made up of 11 amino acids. Trimming left V 3 bases short and J 0 bases short, with 3 bases between. Germline V CDR1 and CDR2: DFQATT, SNEGSKA (reference sequence). CDR3 DNA: TGCAGTGCTAGTGACTCCTACGAGCAGTACTTC. Translating gives CSASDSYEQYF.

The chain employs TRBV24-1 and TRBJ1-1, with 7 nucleotides matching TRBD1. This CDR3 contains 13 residues. The V segment lost 7 bases and the J segment 1 base; nucleotides outside the gene matches: 2. CDR1 KGHDR and CDR2 SFDVKD come from the germline V gene. This CDR3 is CATRQGRNTEAFF. As DNA, the CDR3 is TGTGCCACCAGACAGGGGAGGAACACTGAAGCTTTCTTT.

This sequence joins TRBV15 and TRBJ2-7; possibly TRBD2 for D (6 bases). Germline CDR1 is LNHNV and CDR2 is YYDKDF (reference sequence). The CDR3 extends over 15 amino acids. V was cut by 0 bases and J by 3 bases, with 12 bases left in between. The CDR3 loop is CATSRDGPSDYEQYF. In nucleotides, the CDR3 is TGTGCCACCAGCAGAGATGGTCCTAGCGACTACGAGCAGTACTTC.

Ten or more counts support this clonotype. V gene TRBV5-1 combines with J gene TRBJ2-5; D is perhaps TRBD2 (6 bases). Trimming removed 0 bases at V and 0 bases at J, with 18 bases between. The CDR3 has 18 amino acids. Germline V CDR1 and CDR2: SGHRS, YFSETQ. CDR3 bases: TGCGCCAGCAGCTTGGCCCTTTTCGGGGGAGACTACCAAGAGACCCAGTACTTC. Amino acids: CASSLALFGGDYQETQYF. Full variable domain (outside the CDR3, taken from reference TRBV5-1 and TRBJ2-5): KAGVTQTPRYLIKTRGQQVTLSCSPISGHRSVSWYQQTPGQGLQFLFEYFSETQRNKGNFPGRFSGRQFSNSRSEMNVSTLELGDSALYLCASSLALFGGDYQETQYFGPGTRLLVL.